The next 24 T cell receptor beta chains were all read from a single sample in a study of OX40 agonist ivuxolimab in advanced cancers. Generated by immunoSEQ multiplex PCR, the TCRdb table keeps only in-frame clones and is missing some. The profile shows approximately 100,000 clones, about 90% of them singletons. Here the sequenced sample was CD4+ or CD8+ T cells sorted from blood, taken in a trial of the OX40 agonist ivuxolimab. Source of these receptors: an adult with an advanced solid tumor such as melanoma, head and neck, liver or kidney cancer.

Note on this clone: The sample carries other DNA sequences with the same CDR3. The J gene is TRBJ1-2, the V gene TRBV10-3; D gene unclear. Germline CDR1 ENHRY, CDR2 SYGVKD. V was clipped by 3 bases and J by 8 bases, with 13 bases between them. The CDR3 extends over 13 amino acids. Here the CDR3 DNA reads TGTGCCATCAGTGAATCAACACCCAACGGCTACACCTTC. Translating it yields CAISESTPNGYTF.

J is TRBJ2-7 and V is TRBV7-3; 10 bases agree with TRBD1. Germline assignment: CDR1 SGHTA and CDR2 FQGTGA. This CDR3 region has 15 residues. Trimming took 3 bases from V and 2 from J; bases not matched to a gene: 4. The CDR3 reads CASSLTGTGAYEQYF. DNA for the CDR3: TGTGCCAGCAGCTTGACCGGGACAGGGGCCTACGAGCAGTACTTC. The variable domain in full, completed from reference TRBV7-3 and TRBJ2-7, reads GAGVSQTPSNKVTEKGKYVELRCDPISGHTALYWYRQSLGQGPEFLIYFQGTGAADDSGLPNDRFFAVRPEGSVSTLKIQRTERGDSAVYLCASSLTGTGAYEQYFGPGTRLTVT.

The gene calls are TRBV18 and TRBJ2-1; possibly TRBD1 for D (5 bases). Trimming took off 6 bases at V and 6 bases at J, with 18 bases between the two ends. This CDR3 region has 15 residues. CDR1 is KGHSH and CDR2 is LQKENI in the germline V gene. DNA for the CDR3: TGTGCCAGCTCCCTTTCGAGGCAGGGCATCAATGAGCAGTTCTTC. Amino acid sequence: CASSLSRQGINEQFF. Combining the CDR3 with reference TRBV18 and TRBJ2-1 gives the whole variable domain NAGVMQNPRHLVRRRGQEARLRCSPMKGHSHVYWYRQLPEEGLKFMVYLQKENIIDESGMPKERFSAEFPKEGPSILRIQQVVRGDSAAYFCASSLSRQGINEQFFGPGTRLTVL.

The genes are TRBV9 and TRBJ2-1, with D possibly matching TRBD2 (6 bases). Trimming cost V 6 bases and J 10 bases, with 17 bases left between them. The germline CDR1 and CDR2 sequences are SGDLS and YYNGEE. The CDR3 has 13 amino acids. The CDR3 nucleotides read TGTGCCAGCACCAGGACGGAGCGGGCGGAGCAGTTCTTC. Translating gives CASTRTERAEQFF.

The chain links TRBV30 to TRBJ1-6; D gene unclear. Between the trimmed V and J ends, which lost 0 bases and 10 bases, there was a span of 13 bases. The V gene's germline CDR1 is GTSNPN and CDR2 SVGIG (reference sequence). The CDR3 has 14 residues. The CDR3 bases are TGTGCCTGGAGTGTAAGATCGGTGGACTCACCCCTCCACTTT. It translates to CAWSVRSVDSPLHF.

The CDR3 nucleotides are TGTGCCAGCAGCGCGGGTTCCACTTTTGAAGCTTTCTTT. It translates to CASSAGSTFEAFF. The V gene is TRBV7-2, the J gene TRBJ1-1; the D is unclear. The CDR3 loop spans 13 amino acids. Germline CDR1 SGHTA, CDR2 FQGNSA. The germline V and J ends were trimmed by 5 bases and 7 bases, with 14 bases remaining between them.

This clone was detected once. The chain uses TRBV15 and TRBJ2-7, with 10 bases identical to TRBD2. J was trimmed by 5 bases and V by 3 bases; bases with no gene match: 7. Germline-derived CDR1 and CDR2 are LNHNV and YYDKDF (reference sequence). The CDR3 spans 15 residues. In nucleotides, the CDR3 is TGTGCCACCAGCAGGGACCTAGCGGGAGCGCACGAGCAGTACTTC. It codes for CATSRDLAGAHEQYF.

The CDR3, as DNA: TGTGCACATGGTGGACTAGCGGGATACAATGAGCAGTTCTTC. Protein sequence: CAHGGLAGYNEQFF. The chain employs TRBV30 and TRBJ2-1, with 12 positions matching TRBD2. The CDR3 is 14 amino acids. CDR1 and CDR2 (germline): GTSNPN, SVGIG (reference sequence).

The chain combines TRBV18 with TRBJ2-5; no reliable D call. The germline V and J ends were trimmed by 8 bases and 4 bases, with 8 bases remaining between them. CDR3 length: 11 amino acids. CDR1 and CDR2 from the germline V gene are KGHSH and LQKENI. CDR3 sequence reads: CASLRAETQYF. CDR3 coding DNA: TGTGCCAGCCTAAGGGCAGAGACCCAGTACTTC.

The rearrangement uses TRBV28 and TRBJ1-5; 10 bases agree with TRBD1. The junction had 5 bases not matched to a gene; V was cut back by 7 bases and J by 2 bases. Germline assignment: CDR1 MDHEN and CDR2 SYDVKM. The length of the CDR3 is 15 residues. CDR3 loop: CASMTGGDGNQPQHF. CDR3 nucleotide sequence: TGTGCCAGCATGACAGGGGGCGATGGCAATCAGCCCCAGCATTTT. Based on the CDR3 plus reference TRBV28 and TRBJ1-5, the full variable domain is DVKVTQSSRYLVKRTGEKVFLECVQDMDHENMFWYRQDPGLGLRLIYFSYDVKMKEKGDIPEGYSVSREKKERFSLILESASTNQTSMYLCASMTGGDGNQPQHFGDGTRLSIL.

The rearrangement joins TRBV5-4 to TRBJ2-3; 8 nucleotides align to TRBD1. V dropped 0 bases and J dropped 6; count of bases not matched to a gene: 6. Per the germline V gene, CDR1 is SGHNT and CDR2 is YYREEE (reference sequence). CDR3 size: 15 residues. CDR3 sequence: CASSLVQGATDTQYF. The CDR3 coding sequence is TGTGCCAGCAGCTTGGTCCAGGGGGCTACCGATACGCAGTATTTT.

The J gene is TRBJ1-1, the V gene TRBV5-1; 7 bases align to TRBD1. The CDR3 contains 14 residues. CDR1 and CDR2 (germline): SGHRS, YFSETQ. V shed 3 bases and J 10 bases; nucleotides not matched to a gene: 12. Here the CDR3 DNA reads TGCGCCAGCAGCTCGGACAGGTCATCGAGGGTAGCTTTCTTT. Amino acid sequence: CASSSDRSSRVAFF.

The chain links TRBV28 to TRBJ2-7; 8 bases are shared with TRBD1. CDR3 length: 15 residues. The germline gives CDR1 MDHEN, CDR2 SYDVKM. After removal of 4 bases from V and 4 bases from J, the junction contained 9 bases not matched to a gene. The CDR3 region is CASSSHGQGHYEQYF. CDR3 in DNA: TGTGCCAGCAGTTCCCATGGACAGGGCCATTACGAGCAGTACTTC.

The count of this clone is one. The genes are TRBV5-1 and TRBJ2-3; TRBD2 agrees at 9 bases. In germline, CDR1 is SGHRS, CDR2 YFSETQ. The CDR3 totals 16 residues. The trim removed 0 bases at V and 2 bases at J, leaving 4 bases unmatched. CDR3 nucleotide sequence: TGCGCCAGCAGCTTGGGCCTAGCGGGACTCACAGATACGCAGTATTTT. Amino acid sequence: CASSLGLAGLTDTQYF. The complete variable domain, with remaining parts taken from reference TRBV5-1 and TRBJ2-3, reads KAGVTQTPRYLIKTRGQQVTLSCSPISGHRSVSWYQQTPGQGLQFLFEYFSETQRNKGNFPGRFSGRQFSNSRSEMNVSTLELGDSALYLCASSLGLAGLTDTQYFGPGTRLTVL.

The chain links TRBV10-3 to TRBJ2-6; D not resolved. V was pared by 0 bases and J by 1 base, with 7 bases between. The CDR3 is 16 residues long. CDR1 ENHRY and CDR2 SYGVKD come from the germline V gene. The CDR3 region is CAISESPKSGANVLTF. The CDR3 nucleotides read TGTGCCATCAGTGAGTCGCCGAAGTCTGGGGCCAACGTCCTGACTTTC.

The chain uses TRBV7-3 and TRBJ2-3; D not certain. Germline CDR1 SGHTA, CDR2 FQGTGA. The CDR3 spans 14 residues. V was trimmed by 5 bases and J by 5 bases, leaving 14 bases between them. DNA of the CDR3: TGTGCCAGCAGCCTCGGAAGGTCGGTAGATACGCAGTATTTT. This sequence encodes CASSLGRSVDTQYF.

Here the CDR3 reads CASSYALAAKNIQYF. Written as DNA, the CDR3 is TGTGCCAGCAGTTACGCTCTTGCCGCCAAAAACATTCAGTACTTC. The genes are TRBV6-6 and TRBJ2-4; D not resolved. The germline V and J ends were trimmed by 2 bases and 1 base, with 9 bases remaining between them. The CDR3 sequence is 15 residues long. Germline-derived CDR1 and CDR2 are MNHNY and SVGAGI (reference sequence).

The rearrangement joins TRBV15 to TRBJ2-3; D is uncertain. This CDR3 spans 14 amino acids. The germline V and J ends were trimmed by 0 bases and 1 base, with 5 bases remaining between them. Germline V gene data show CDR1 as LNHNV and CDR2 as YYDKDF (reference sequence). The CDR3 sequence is CATSRDWGTDTQYF. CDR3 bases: TGTGCCACCAGCAGAGATTGGGGCACAGATACGCAGTATTTT. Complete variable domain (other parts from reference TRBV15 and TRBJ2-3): DAMVIQNPRYQVTQFGKPVTLSCSQTLNHNVMYWYQQKSSQAPKLLFHYYDKDFNNEADTPDNFQSRRPNTSFCFLDIRSPGLGDTAMYLCATSRDWGTDTQYFGPGTRLTVL.

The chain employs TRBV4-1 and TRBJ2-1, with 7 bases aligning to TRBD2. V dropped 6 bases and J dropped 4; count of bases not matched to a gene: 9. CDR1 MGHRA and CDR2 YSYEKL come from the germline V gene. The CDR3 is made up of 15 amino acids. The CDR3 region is CASRPREFSYNEQFF. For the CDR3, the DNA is TGCGCCAGCAGACCGCGGGAGTTCTCTTACAATGAGCAGTTCTTC.

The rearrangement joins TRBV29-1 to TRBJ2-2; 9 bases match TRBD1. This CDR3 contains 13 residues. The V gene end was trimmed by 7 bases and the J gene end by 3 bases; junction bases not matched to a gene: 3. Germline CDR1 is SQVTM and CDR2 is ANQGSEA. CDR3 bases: TGCAGCGGCGGACAGGGGTACACCGGGGAGCTGTTTTTT. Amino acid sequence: CSGGQGYTGELFF.

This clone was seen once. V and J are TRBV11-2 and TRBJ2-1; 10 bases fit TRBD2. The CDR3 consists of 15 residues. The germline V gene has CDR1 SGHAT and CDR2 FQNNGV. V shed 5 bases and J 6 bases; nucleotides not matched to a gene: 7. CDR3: CASSPSGRVPNEQFF. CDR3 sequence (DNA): TGTGCCAGCAGCCCAAGCGGGAGGGTCCCCAATGAGCAGTTCTTC.

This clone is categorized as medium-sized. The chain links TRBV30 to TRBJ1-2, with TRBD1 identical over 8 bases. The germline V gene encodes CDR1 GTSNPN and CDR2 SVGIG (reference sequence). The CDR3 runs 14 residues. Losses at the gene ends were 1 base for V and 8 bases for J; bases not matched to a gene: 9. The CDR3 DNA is TGTGCCTGGAGTGGAGGACAGGGCCTCAGGGGCTACACCTTC. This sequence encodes CAWSGGQGLRGYTF.

CDR3 residues: CASRLVAGESFSFHLDTQYF. In DNA form, the CDR3 reads TGTGCAAGTCGCTTAGTGGCGGGAGAAAGTTTCAGTTTTCACCTGGATACGCAGTATTTT. The chain couples TRBV12-2 to TRBJ2-3; the table assigns TRBD2, which was not confirmed against the DNA. TRBV12-2 constitutes a pseudogene. CDR3 size: 20 residues.

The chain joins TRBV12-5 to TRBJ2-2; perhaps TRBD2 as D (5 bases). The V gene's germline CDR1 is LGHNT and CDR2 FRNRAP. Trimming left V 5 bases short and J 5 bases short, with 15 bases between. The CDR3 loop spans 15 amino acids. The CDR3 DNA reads TGTGCTAGTGGTCGTCCCCTAGGAGGTACCGGGGAGCTGTTTTTT. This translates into CASGRPLGGTGELFF.